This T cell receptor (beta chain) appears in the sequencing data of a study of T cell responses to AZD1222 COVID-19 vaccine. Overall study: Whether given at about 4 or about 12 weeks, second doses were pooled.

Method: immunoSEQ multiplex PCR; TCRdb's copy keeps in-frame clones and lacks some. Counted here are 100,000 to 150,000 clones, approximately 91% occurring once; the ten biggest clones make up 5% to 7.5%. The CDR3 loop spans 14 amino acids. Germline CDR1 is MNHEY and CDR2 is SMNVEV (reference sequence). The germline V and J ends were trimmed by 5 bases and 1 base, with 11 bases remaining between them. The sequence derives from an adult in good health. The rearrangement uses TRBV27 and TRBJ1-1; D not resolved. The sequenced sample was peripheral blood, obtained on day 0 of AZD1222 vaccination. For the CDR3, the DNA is TGTGCCAGCAGTCCGGGCGGCTGGAACACTGAAGCTTTCTTT. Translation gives CASSPGGWNTEAFF.